The 3 T cell receptor beta chains listed next were all sequenced from one sample in a study of T cell responses to AZD1222 COVID-19 vaccine. Measured with immunoSEQ multiplex PCR; TCRdb has only the in-frame clones, and not every one. Of about 120,000 clones in the sample, around 92% were seen once. The sample consisted of peripheral blood, taken on day 0 of AZD1222 vaccination. These receptors came from an adult in good health.

This rearrangement joins TRBV28 to TRBJ2-1; D may be TRBD2 (5 bases). With 3 bases removed from V and 5 bases from J, the gap between germline ends came to 20 bases. From germline, CDR1 is MDHEN and CDR2 SYDVKM. CDR3 length: 17 residues. The CDR3 nucleotides are TGTGCCAGCAGTTTTGGGAGATTGTTGCCGATTAACAATGAGCAGTTCTTC. It codes for CASSFGRLLPINNEQFF. The variable domain in full, completed from reference TRBV28 and TRBJ2-1, reads DVKVTQSSRYLVKRTGEKVFLECVQDMDHENMFWYRQDPGLGLRLIYFSYDVKMKEKGDIPEGYSVSREKKERFSLILESASTNQTSMYLCASSFGRLLPINNEQFFGPGTRLTVL.

The J gene is TRBJ2-7, the V gene TRBV6-5; no firm D call. The CDR3 runs 14 residues. Between the trimmed V and J ends, which lost 7 bases and 2 bases, there was a span of 15 bases. Per the germline V gene, CDR1 is MNHEY and CDR2 is SVGAGI. CDR3 nucleotides: TGTGCCAGCACCAAAGAGGCAGGAACCTACGAGCAGTACTTC. Protein: CASTKEAGTYEQYF.

The CDR3 nucleotides read TGCGCCAGCAGCTTGGAGGTAGTGGGACAGCCTAGCGGGGCTTTCTTT. As protein: CASSLEVVGQPSGAFF. The gene calls are TRBV5-1 and TRBJ1-1, with 7 bases that match TRBD1. With V trimmed by 0 bases and J by 11 bases, 16 bases remained unmatched. The CDR3 is made up of 16 amino acids. Germline V lookup: CDR1 SGHRS, CDR2 YFSETQ. Using reference TRBV5-1 and TRBJ1-1 for the parts outside the CDR3, the full variable domain is KAGVTQTPRYLIKTRGQQVTLSCSPISGHRSVSWYQQTPGQGLQFLFEYFSETQRNKGNFPGRFSGRQFSNSRSEMNVSTLELGDSALYLCASSLEVVGQPSGAFFGQGTRLTVV.